This is a list of T cell receptor beta chains from one sample in a study of T cells in Graves' hyperthyroidism and ophthalmopathy. TCRdb redid the calling of the multiplex PCR reads with MiXCR, one entry per CDR3 protein. The sample lists approximately 380,000 distinct CDR3 sequences, less than 20% occurring once. The sequenced material came from blood. These receptors were obtained from a man aged 18 to 29 with Graves' ophthalmopathy. Each CDR3 is given with its conserved first and last residue. The D gene is left open where the match is weak. The listing skips clone size in some rows; elsewhere it reads once, few, many or a size class.

clone_size,v_call,d_call,j_call,cdr3_nt,cdr3_aa
few,TRBV20-1,TRBD1,TRBJ2-5,TGCAGTGCTGCAGCCGCCGGGACAGGGAGGCAAGAGACCCAGTACTTC,CSAAAAGTGRQETQYF
NA,TRBV20-1,TRBD1,TRBJ2-6,TGCAGTGCTGCCCGACAGGGGTCTGGGGCCAACGTCCTGACTTTC,CSAARQGSGANVLTF
many,TRBV28,NA,TRBJ1-3,TGTGCCAGCAGTCGCACAGGATCTGGAAACACCATATATTTT,CASSRTGSGNTIYF
NA,TRBV9,NA,TRBJ1-4,TGTGCCAGCAGCGTAGCCTCGTGGTCACCTAATGAAAAACTGTTTTTT,CASSVASWSPNEKLFF
many,TRBV3-1,NA,TRBJ2-5,TGTGCCAGCAGCCAAGTTAGAGAGACCCAGTACTTC,CASSQVRETQYF
many,TRBV11-2,TRBD1,TRBJ2-2,TGTGCCAGCAGCATATACAGGGGGAACACCGGGGAGCTGTTTTTT,CASSIYRGNTGELFF
many,TRBV28,NA,TRBJ2-7,TGTGCCAGCAGTACTGACATAAAAGAAAGGAACGAGCAGTACTTC,CASSTDIKERNEQYF
few,TRBV6-2/TRBV6-3,NA,TRBJ1-1,TGTGCCAGCATTTCCGGAGGGGGACTCACTGAAGCTTTCTTT,CASISGGGLTEAFF
few,TRBV3-1,NA,TRBJ2-7,TGTGCCAGCAGCCAAAAGGGGAGGTTTACCGAGCAGTACTTC,CASSQKGRFTEQYF
NA,TRBV5-1,TRBD1,TRBJ1-5,TGCGCCAGCAGCAAGGGGACAGACAATCAGCCCCAGCATTTT,CASSKGTDNQPQHF